The clone carrying this T cell receptor beta chain has only one observation. The method was immunoSEQ multiplex PCR; TCRdb's version includes in-frame clones alone and lacks a portion of them. The sample lists tens of thousands of clones, around 90% occurring once. These data belong to a study of cytomegalovirus exposure and HLA in healthy donors. Germline V lookup: CDR1 SGHRS, CDR2 YFSETQ. The CDR3 is made up of 15 amino acids. V was shortened by 0 bases and J by 0 bases, with 9 bases between the two germline ends. The specimen sequenced was PBMCs. This sequence was found in a woman aged 18-29 years in good health and CMV-seronegative. The chain employs TRBV5-1 and TRBJ1-1, with D unresolved. Written as DNA, the CDR3 is TGCGCCAGCAGCTTGGGTCGCGGAATGAACACTGAAGCTTTCTTT. Protein product: CASSLGRGMNTEAFF.